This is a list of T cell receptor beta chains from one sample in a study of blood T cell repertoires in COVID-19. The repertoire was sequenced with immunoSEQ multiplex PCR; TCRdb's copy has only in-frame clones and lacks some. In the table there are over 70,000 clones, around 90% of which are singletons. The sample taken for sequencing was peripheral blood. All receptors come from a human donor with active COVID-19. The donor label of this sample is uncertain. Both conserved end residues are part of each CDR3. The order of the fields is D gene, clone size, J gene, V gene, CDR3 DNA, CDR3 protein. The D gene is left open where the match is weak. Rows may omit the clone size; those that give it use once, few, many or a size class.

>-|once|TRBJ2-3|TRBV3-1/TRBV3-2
TGTGCCAGCAGCCAAGGGGCTAGGGGGACAGATACGCAGTATTTT
CASSQGARGTDTQYF
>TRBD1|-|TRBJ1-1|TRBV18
TGTGCCAGCTCACCACCGACAGGGGGCGGCACTGAAGCTTTCTTT
CASSPPTGGGTEAFF
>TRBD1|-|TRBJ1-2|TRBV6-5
TGTGCCGCCATTCTCAGGGGGGTAAGATACGGCTACACCTTC
CAAILRGVRYGYTF
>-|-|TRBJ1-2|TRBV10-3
TGTGCCATCAGTGATATGTTGGGGGGGCAGGGCTATGGCTACACCTTC
CAISDMLGGQGYGYTF
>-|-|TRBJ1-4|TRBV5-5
TGTGCCAGCAGACCCGGGATGACTAATGAAAAACTGTTTTTT
CASRPGMTNEKLFF
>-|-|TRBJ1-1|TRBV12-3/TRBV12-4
TGTGCCAGCATCCGCCCTGGGGGCAGAGCTTTCTTT
CASIRPGGRAFF
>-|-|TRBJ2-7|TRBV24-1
TGTGCCACCAGTGATTCGGGTTCCTACGAGCAGTACTTC
CATSDSGSYEQYF
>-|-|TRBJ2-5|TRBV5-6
TGTGCCAGCAGCCAACAGGAGCAGACCCAGTACTTC
CASSQQEQTQYF
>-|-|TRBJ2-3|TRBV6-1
TGTGCCAGCAGTGACCCCACTCTACCCACAGATACGCAGTATTTT
CASSDPTLPTDTQYF
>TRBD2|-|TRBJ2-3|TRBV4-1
TGCGCCAGCAGCCAAGAGCGGGGGGCCGCAGATACGCAGTATTTT
CASSQERGAADTQYF
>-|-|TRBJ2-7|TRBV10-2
TGCGCCAGCAGTGATCGAGCTAGGAGCTCCTACGAGCAGTACTTC
CASSDRARSSYEQYF
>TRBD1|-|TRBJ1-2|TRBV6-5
TGTGCCAGCAGTTACTACAGGGGGCGTAGTGGCTACACCTTC
CASSYYRGRSGYTF
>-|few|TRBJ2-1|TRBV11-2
TGTGCCAGCAGCTTAACTCTGGGGCAGTACAATGAGCAGTTCTTC
CASSLTLGQYNEQFF
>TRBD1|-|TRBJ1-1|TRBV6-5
TGTGCCAGCAGATCGACAGGGGGCGTGGGGACTGAAGCTTTCTTT
CASRSTGGVGTEAFF
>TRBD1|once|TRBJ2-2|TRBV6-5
TGTGCCAGCAGCACAGGGGTGGCCTCGGGGGAGCTGTTTTTT
CASSTGVASGELFF
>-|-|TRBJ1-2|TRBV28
TGTGCCAGCAGCCCCGGGTGGGATGGCTACACCTTC
CASSPGWDGYTF
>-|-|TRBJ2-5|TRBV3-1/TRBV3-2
TGTGCCAGCAGCCAAGACGTACGAGGGACCCAGTACTTC
CASSQDVRGTQYF
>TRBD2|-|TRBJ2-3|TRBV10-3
TGTGCCATCAGCCGAACCGGGACTAGCGGGGGGGCCTCTAGCACAGATACGCAGTATTTT
CAISRTGTSGGASSTDTQYF
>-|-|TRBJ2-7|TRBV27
TGTGCCAGCAGTTTAATGCCGGAGAGCTCCTACGAGCAGTACTTC
CASSLMPESSYEQYF
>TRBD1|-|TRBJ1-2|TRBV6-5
TGTGCCAGCAGCGACAGGGGGGACCTCTATGGCTACACCTTC
CASSDRGDLYGYTF
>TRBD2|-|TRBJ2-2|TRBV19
TGTGCCAGTAGTAAAGCGGGGGCCAACACCGGGGAGCTGTTTTTT
CASSKAGANTGELFF
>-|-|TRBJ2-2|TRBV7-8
TGTGCCAGCAGCCCCCTTGGGTGGGGGCTAGTCACCGGGGAGCTGTTTTTT
CASSPLGWGLVTGELFF
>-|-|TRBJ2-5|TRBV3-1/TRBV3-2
TGTGCCAGCAGCCCCGAAACGGGGGAGACCCAGTACTTC
CASSPETGETQYF
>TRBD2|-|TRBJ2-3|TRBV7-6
TGTGCCAGCAGCTCGCGGACTAGCGGGGGGTTCACAGATACGCAGTATTTT
CASSSRTSGGFTDTQYF
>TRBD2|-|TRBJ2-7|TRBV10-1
TGCGCCAGCAGTTCCCACCTACTAGCGGGGGAATTGCGGTGCTACGAGCAGTACTTC
CASSSHLLAGELRCYEQYF
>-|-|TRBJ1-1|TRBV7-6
TGTGCCAGCAGCCCCCCCACAGGACAGAACACTGAAGCTTTCTTT
CASSPPTGQNTEAFF
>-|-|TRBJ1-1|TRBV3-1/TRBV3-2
TGTGCCAGCAGCCAAGATCGAAGAGAAACTGAAGCTTTCTTT
CASSQDRRETEAFF
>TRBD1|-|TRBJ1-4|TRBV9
TGTGCCAGCAGCCCATCGGGACAGGGGAACGATGAAAAACTGTTTTTT
CASSPSGQGNDEKLFF
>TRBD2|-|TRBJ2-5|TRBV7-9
TGTGCCAGCAGGACGACAACTAGCGGGGGGGCTGAGTTAGAGACCCAGTACTTC
CASRTTTSGGAELETQYF
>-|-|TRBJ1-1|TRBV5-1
TGCGCCAGCAGCACCGGACACTCATCGAACACTGAAGCTTTCTTT
CASSTGHSSNTEAFF
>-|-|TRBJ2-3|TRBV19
TGTGCCAGTAGTACCCATAGGGGTGGCACAGATACGCAGTATTTT
CASSTHRGGTDTQYF
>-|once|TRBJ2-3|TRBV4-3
TGCGCCAGCAGCCAGCGCGGGGTCACAGATACGCAGTATTTT
CASSQRGVTDTQYF
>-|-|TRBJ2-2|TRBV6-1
TGTGCCAGCAGTGAGGGTCGGGGGAGTAGGTCCGGGGAGCTGTTTTTT
CASSEGRGSRSGELFF
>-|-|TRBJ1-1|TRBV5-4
TGTGCCAGCAGCTTGACGAGGGGGAGCACTGAAGCTTTCTTT
CASSLTRGSTEAFF
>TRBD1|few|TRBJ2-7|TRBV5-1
TGCGCCAGCAGACCTACAGGGGCCCACGAGCAGTACTTC
CASRPTGAHEQYF
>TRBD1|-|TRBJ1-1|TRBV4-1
TGCGCCAGCAGCCCTTATTCACAGGGGGCCGTCGGAGACACTGAAGCTTTCTTT
CASSPYSQGAVGDTEAFF
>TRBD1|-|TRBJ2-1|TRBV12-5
TGTGCTAGTGGTTGGGGGACAGGGTACAATGAGCAGTTCTTC
CASGWGTGYNEQFF
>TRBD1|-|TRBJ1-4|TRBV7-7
TGTGCTAGCAGCTTAGCTGCGACAGGGGGCTGCTTTGCAACTAATGAAAAACTGTTTTTT
CASSLAATGGCFATNEKLFF
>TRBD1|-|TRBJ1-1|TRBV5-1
TGCGCCAGCAGCTTCCCCCACGACAGGGGAAGGGCTGAAGCTTTCTTT
CASSFPHDRGRAEAFF
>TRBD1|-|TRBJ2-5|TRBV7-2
TGTGCCAGCAGCTTGCCGGGACAGGGGTTTCCGGAGACCCAGTACTTC
CASSLPGQGFPETQYF
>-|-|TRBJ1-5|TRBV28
TGTGCCATCGTGCGGCCAAATAGCAATCAGCCCCAGCATTTT
CAIVRPNSNQPQHF
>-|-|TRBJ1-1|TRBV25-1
TGTGCCAGCAGTGGTTTATGGGCAGAGAAAGCTTTCTTT
CASSGLWAEKAFF
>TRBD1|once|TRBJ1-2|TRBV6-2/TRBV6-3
TGTGCCAGCAGTCCGACCCAGGGGGTTAAGGGCTACACCTTC
CASSPTQGVKGYTF
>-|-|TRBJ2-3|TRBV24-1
TGTGCCACCAGTGATCCGCAGGGTACCGCAGATACGCAGTATTTT
CATSDPQGTADTQYF
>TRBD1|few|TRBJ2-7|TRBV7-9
TGTGCCAGCAGCTTCGGGCAGGGGGTTGACAACGAGCAGTACTTC
CASSFGQGVDNEQYF
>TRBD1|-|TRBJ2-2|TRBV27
TGTGCCAGCAGCCCCGGAAGGGACAGGGGGGTTGGCGGGGAGCTGTTTTTT
CASSPGRDRGVGGELFF
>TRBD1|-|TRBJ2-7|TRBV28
TGTGCCAGCAGAACTAAAGCGGACAGGGGGTCCTTC
CASRTKADRGSF
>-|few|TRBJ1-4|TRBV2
TGTGCCAGCAGTGACCCTTGGGGGGGGAATGAAAAACTGTTTTTT
CASSDPWGGNEKLFF
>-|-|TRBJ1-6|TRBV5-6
TGTGCCAGCAGCTTGGACCCAGGGGATAATTCACCCCTCCACTTT
CASSLDPGDNSPLHF